One and the same sample provided the 5 T cell receptor beta chains below, sequenced in a study of CXCR3-negative and CXCR3-positive naive CD8 T cells. With UMI labels, 5' RACE was used to prepare the TRB cDNA libraries. For each CDR3 protein, TCRdb gives one entry from its re-call of the 5' RACE reads, without DNA. The sample features over 70,000 distinct CDR3 sequences, with about 0.8% in its top ten. Whole-study findings and limits: TRB CDR3 hydrophobicity was greater in CXCR3-positive naive cells than in CXCR3-negative naive cells.

Their specific antigens are unknown. Sequencing was done on a sample of naive CXCR3+ CD8+ T cells from blood. As for subset: CD45RO-CCR7+CD27+CD95- naive CD8+ T cells expressing CXCR3 (TNR3+). The receptors were sampled from a human donor in good health. Some clones in this sample may be carry-over from other donors' samples.

The rearrangement uses TRBV15 and TRBJ2-7; checking the TCRdb D call of TRBD2 is not possible without DNA. Looked up from germline, CDR1 is LNHNV and CDR2 is YYDKDF (reference sequence). This CDR3 contains 15 residues. The CDR3 loop reads CATSSSGGPSYEQYF.

This chain uses TRBV6-5 with TRBJ2-7; the TCRdb call, TRBD2, lacks DNA for checking. CDR1 and CDR2 (germline): MNHEY, SVGAGI. The CDR3 length is 12 residues. Here the CDR3 reads CASGSGRDEQYF.

V is TRBV29-1 and J is TRBJ2-2; the TCRdb call, TRBD1, lacks DNA for checking. Germline V CDR1 and CDR2: SQVTM, ANQGSEA. This CDR3 is 13 amino acids long. CDR3 residues: CSVTDRRYGELFF.

The chain carries TRBV5-1 and TRBJ2-3; as DNA is missing, the TRBD1 call by TCRdb cannot be tested. This CDR3 spans 18 amino acids. Per the germline V gene, CDR1 is SGHRS and CDR2 is YFSETQ. The CDR3 loop is CASSLDGTGPPSTDTQYF.

The chain employs TRBV4-2 and TRBJ2-7; TCRdb gives TRBD2 as the D gene, but with no DNA this cannot be confirmed. This CDR3 is built from 17 residues. Germline V gives CDR1 LGHNA, CDR2 YNFKEQ. The CDR3 region is CASSHLDGGTSSYEQYF.